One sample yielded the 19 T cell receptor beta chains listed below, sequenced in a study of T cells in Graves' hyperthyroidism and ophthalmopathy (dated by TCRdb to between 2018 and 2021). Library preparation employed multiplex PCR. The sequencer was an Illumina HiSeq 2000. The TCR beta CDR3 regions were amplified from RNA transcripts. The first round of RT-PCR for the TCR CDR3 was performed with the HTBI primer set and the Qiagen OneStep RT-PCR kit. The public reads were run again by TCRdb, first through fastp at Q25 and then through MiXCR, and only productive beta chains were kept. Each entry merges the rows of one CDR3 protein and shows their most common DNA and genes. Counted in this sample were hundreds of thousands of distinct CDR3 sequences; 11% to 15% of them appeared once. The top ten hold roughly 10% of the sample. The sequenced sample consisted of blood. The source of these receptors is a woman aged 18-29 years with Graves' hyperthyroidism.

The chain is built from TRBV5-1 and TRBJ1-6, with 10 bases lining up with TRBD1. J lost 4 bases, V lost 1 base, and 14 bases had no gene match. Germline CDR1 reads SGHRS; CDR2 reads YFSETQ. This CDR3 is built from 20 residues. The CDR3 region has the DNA TGCGCCAGCAGCTTGCCTAAACCGGGACAGGGGTTAAGGTATAATTCACCCCTCCACTTT. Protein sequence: CASSLPKPGQGLRYNSPLHF. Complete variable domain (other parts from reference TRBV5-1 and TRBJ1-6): KAGVTQTPRYLIKTRGQQVTLSCSPISGHRSVSWYQQTPGQGLQFLFEYFSETQRNKGNFPGRFSGRQFSNSRSEMNVSTLELGDSALYLCASSLPKPGQGLRYNSPLHFGNGTRLTVT.

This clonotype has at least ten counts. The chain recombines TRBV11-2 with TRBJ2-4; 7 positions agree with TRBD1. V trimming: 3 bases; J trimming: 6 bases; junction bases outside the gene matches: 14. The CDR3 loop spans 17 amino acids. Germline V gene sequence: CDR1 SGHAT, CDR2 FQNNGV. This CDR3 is CASSFTPDRTLLNIQYF. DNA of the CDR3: TGTGCCAGCAGCTTTACTCCGGACAGGACTCTTTTAAACATTCAGTACTTC.

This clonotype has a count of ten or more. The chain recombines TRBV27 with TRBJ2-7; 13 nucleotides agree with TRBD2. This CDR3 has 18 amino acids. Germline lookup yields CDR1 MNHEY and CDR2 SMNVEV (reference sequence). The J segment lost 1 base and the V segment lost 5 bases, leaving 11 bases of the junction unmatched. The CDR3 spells CASSPGLAGVISSYEQYF. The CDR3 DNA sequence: TGTGCCAGCAGTCCCGGACTAGCGGGAGTCATTTCTTCCTACGAGCAGTACTTC.

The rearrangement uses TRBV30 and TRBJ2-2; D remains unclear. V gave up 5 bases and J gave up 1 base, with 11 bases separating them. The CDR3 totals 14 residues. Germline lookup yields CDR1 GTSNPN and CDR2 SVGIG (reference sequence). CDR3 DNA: TGTGCCTGGGGCGACGGCAGGAACACCGGGGAGCTGTTTTTT. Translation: CAWGDGRNTGELFF.

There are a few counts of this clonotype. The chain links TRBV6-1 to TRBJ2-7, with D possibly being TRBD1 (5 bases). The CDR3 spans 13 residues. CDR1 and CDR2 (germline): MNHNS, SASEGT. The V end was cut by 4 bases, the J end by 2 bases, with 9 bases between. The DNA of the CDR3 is TGTGCCAGCAGTGGGCAGGGAACCTACGAGCAGTACTTC. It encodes CASSGQGTYEQYF.

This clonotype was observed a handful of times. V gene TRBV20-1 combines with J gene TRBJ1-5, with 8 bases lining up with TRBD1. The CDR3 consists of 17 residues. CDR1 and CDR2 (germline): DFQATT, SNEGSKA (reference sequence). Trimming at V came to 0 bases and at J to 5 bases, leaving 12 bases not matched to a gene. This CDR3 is CSARDTTGDLSDQPQHF. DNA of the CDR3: TGCAGTGCTAGAGATACGACAGGGGATCTAAGCGATCAGCCCCAGCATTTT.

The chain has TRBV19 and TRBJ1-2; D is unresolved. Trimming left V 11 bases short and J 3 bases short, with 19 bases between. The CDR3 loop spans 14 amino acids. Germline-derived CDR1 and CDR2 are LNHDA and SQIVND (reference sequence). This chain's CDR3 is CAVSTAQRDYGYTF. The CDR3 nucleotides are TGTGCCGTCAGTACAGCGCAGCGAGACTATGGCTACACCTTC.

The CDR3 DNA reads TGTGCCAGCAGCCAAGACAACCGGTTAAGGTCCTACAATGAGCAGTTCTTC. The encoded protein is CASSQDNRLRSYNEQFF. The chain links TRBV4-2 to TRBJ2-1; D ambiguous. The CDR3 is made up of 17 amino acids. Germline V lookup: CDR1 LGHNA, CDR2 YNFKEQ. Trimming took off 0 bases at V and 1 base at J, with 13 bases between the two ends.

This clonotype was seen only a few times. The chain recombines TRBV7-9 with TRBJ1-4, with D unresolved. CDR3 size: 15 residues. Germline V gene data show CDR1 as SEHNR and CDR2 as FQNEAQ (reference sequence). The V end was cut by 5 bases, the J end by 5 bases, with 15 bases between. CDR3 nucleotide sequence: TGTGCCAGCAGCCGCGCGGGGATTGTAAATGAAAAACTGTTTTTT. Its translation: CASSRAGIVNEKLFF.

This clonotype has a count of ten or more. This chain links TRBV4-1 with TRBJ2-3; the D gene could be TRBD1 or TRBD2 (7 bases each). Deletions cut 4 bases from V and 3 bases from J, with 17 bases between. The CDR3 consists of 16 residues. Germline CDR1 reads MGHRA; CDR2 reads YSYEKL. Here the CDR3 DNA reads TGCGCCAGCAGCCTCGACAGGGCGGGGGATACAGATACGCAGTATTTT. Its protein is CASSLDRAGDTDTQYF.

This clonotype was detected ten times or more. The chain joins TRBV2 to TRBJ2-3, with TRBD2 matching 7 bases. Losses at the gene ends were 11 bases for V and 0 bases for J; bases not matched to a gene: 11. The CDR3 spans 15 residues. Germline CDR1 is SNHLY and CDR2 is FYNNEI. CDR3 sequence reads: CAGMGGSGSTDTQYF. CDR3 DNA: TGTGCCGGCATGGGGGGTAGCGGGAGCACAGATACGCAGTATTTT.

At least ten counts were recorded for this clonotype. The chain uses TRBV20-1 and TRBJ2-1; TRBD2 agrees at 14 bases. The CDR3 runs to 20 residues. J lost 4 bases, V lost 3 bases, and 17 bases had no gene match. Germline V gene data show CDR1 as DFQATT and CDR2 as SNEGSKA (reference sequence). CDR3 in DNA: TGCAGTGCTAGGAGGGGCAGGAACAGGACTAGCGGGAGGCTTTACAATGAGCAGTTCTTC. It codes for CSARRGRNRTSGRLYNEQFF.

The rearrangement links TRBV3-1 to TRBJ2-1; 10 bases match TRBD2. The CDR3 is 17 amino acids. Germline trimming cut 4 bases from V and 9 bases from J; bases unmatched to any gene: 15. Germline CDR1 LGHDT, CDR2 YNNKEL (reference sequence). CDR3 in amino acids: CASSPKPLAGVGSEQFF. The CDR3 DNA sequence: TGTGCCAGCAGCCCTAAGCCTCTAGCGGGAGTGGGTAGTGAGCAGTTCTTC.

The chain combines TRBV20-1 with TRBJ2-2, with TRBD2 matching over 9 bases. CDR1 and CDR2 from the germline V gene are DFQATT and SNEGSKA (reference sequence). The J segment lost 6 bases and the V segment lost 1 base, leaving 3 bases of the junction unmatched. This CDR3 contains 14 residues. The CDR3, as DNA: TGCAGTGCTAGAGCTAGCGGGAATGCCGGGGAGCTGTTTTTT. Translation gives CSARASGNAGELFF.

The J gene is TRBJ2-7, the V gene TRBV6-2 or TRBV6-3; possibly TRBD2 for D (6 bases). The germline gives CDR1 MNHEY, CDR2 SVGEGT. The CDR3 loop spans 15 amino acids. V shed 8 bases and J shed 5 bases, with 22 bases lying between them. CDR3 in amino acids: CASSSPSRRDHEQYF. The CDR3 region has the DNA TGTGCCAGCTCCTCACCAAGCAGGAGGGATCACGAGCAGTACTTC.

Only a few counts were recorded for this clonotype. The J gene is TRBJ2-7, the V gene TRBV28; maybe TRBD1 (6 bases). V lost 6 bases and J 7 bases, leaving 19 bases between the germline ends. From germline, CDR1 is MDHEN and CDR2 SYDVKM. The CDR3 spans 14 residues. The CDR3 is CASRAGTKGREQYF. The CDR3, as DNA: TGTGCCAGCAGAGCCGGGACAAAAGGAAGGGAGCAGTACTTC.

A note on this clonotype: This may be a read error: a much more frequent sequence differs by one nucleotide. The CDR3 DNA is TGCGCCAGCAGCCCCTTCGGGCGGGAGGTGCAGTACTTC. Residues: CASSPFGREVQYF. V gene TRBV4-1 combines with J gene TRBJ2-7; TRBD2 aligns across 8 bases. In germline, CDR1 is MGHRA, CDR2 YSYEKL. The CDR3 runs to 13 residues. Trimming at V came to 4 bases and at J to 9 bases, leaving 8 bases not matched to a gene.

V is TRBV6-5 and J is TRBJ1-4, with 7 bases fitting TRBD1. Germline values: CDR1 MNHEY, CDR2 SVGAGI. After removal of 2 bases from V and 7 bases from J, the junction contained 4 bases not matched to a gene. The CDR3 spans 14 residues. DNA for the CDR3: TGTGCCAGCAGTTACGCGGGACAGTCTGAAAAACTGTTTTTT. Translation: CASSYAGQSEKLFF.

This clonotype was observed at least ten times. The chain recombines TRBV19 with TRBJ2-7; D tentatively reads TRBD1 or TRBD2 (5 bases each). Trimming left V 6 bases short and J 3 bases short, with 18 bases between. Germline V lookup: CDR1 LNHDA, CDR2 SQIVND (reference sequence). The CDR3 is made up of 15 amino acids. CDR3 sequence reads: CASSDLGTGRYEQYF. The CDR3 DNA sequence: TGTGCCAGTAGCGATCTTGGGACGGGTCGCTACGAGCAGTACTTC.